Ten or more counts support the clone carrying this T cell receptor beta chain. Unique molecular identifiers were used in preparing the TCRbeta library. TCRdb redid the calling of the PCR reads with MiXCR, one entry per CDR3 protein. The sample lists some 240,000 distinct CDR3 sequences; about 9.6% were seen once. The data stem from a study of T-cell reconstitution after alpha-beta-depleted transplantation in children. The V segment lost 6 bases and the J segment 5 bases; nucleotides outside the gene matches: 3. The CDR3 is 13 residues long. Germline CDR1 and CDR2: SNHLY and FYNNEI. The origin of this receptor is a human donor who donated a stem cell graft to a child with SCID. The chain has TRBV2 and TRBJ1-5, with 8 bases fitting TRBD1. Sequencing was performed on PBMCs from the stem cell graft donor, taken from the stem cell graft. CDR3 loop: CASRTQGDQPQHF. The CDR3 coding sequence is TGTGCCAGCAGAACACAGGGGGATCAGCCCCAGCATTTT.